Presented here are 2 T cell receptor beta chains from one specimen sequenced in a study of siplizumab effects on memory and regulatory T cells. Sequencing used immunoSEQ multiplex PCR; TCRdb keeps in-frame clones, though not all of them. This sample carries 57,000 or so clones, 70% to 80% of them seen once, and the ten largest clones take approximately 0.4%. The sample was memory CD4+ T cells sorted from blood. The source of these receptors is a human donor in good health.

This clone was seen a few times. The chain has TRBV20-1 and TRBJ1-1; D call uncertain. This CDR3 is 11 amino acids long. Germline lookup yields CDR1 DFQATT and CDR2 SNEGSKA (reference sequence). Trimming pared 4 bases from V and 5 bases from J, leaving 8 bases between. Written as DNA, the CDR3 is TGCAGTGCTATGCAAATTACTGAAGCTTTCTTT. Amino acid sequence: CSAMQITEAFF.

This clone has a single count. This chain uses TRBV18 with TRBJ1-2; 8 nucleotides line up with TRBD1. This CDR3 is built from 14 residues. V shed 0 bases and J 5 bases; nucleotides not matched to a gene: 2. The V gene's germline CDR1 is KGHSH and CDR2 LQKENI. The CDR3 reads CASSPPDRVYGYTF. CDR3 nucleotides: TGTGCCAGCTCACCACCGGACAGGGTTTATGGCTACACCTTC.